One sample yielded the 20 T cell receptor beta chains listed below, sequenced in a study of post-analysis software for immune sequencing data. TCR beta libraries were prepared from cDNA with unique molecular identifiers. In TCRdb, the PCR reads were re-called with MiXCR into one record per CDR3 protein. This sample has around 700,000 distinct CDR3 sequences; approximately 60% occur once, and the top ten carry around 11%. Antigen specificity for these receptors is unknown. Study-wide results and caveats: Roughly five TRBV segments were more frequent in patients than controls; TRBV5-6, TRBV5-1 and TRBV20-1 belonged to this group.

The sample was blood. These receptors were taken from a girl aged 2-10 years with multiple sclerosis.

This chain joins TRBV7-2 and TRBJ2-3; 10 bases line up with TRBD2. CDR1 is SGHTA, CDR2 FQGNSA, per germline. The CDR3 contains 16 residues. Trimming removed 5 bases from V and 1 base from J; junction bases left unmatched: 6. CDR3: CASSEGGTSGTDTQYF. In DNA, the CDR3 is TGTGCCAGCAGCGAGGGCGGGACTAGCGGCACAGATACGCAGTATTTT.

The rearrangement joins TRBV24-1 to TRBJ1-2, with no clear D. Trimming shortened V by 9 bases and J by 0 bases, and 10 bases separated the two germline ends. The CDR3 totals 13 residues. Germline CDR1 reads KGHDR; CDR2 reads SFDVKD. Here the CDR3 DNA reads TGTGCCACCTCTACCAGTCCTAACTATGGCTACACCTTC. Encoded protein: CATSTSPNYGYTF.

This clonotype was recorded once. The chain is built from TRBV10-3 and TRBJ2-1; 12 nucleotides align to TRBD2. With V trimmed by 6 bases and J by 4 bases, 4 bases remained unmatched. Looked up from germline, CDR1 is ENHRY and CDR2 is SYGVKD. The CDR3 has 15 amino acids. The CDR3 reads CAIRPTSGGYNEQFF. Here the CDR3 DNA reads TGTGCCATCAGGCCGACTAGCGGGGGTTACAATGAGCAGTTCTTC.

The chain recombines TRBV12-3 or TRBV12-4 with TRBJ1-5; no definite D call. The CDR3 contains 13 residues. V was pared by 6 bases and J by 9 bases, with 15 bases between. CDR3 in DNA: TGTGCCAGCAGGTCTCTCAACAGTCGGCCCCAGCATTTT. It translates to CASRSLNSRPQHF.

This clonotype has a handful of counts. The chain employs TRBV7-9 and TRBJ2-7; tentatively, D is TRBD1 or TRBD2 (5 bases each). The CDR3 is made up of 16 amino acids. The ends were cut back, 2 bases at V and 1 base at J, with 15 bases in the middle. Looked up from germline, CDR1 is SEHNR and CDR2 is FQNEAQ (reference sequence). The CDR3, as DNA: TGTGCCAGCAGCTTAATCCCCGGGGACGGATCCTACGAGCAGTACTTC. Translated, it gives CASSLIPGDGSYEQYF. The variable domain in full, completed from reference TRBV7-9 and TRBJ2-7, reads DTGVSQNPRHKITKRGQNVTFRCDPISEHNRLYWYRQTLGQGPEFLTYFQNEAQLEKSRLLSDRFSAERPKGSFSTLEIQRTEQGDSAMYLCASSLIPGDGSYEQYFGPGTRLTVT.

V gene TRBV29-1 combines with J gene TRBJ2-5; D is possibly TRBD2 (6 bases). The CDR3 spans 15 residues. The germline CDR1 and CDR2 sequences are SQVTM and ANQGSEA. Trimming shortened V by 5 bases and J by 2 bases, and 18 bases separated the two germline ends. The CDR3 here is CSVFGGQVTQETQYF. The CDR3 coding sequence is TGCAGCGTTTTCGGAGGGCAGGTGACACAAGAGACCCAGTACTTC.

This rearrangement joins TRBV14 to TRBJ2-7; no definite D call. Between the trimmed V and J ends, which lost 0 bases and 6 bases, there was a span of 9 bases. The CDR3 totals 13 residues. Germline V gene sequence: CDR1 SGHDN, CDR2 FVKESK. The CDR3 loop is CASSQDLMGEQYF. The CDR3 nucleotides read TGTGCCAGCAGCCAAGATCTTATGGGCGAGCAGTACTTC.

The chain couples TRBV23-1 to TRBJ2-7; D is ambiguous. TRBV23-1 is designated an ORF whose function remains uncertain. The CDR3 runs 13 residues. V lost 7 bases to trimming and J lost 2 bases, with 12 bases between them. The CDR3: CASILSETYEQYF. The CDR3 DNA reads as TGCGCCAGCATCCTCTCCGAGACCTACGAGCAGTACTTC.

This rearrangement joins TRBV20-1 to TRBJ2-5; TRBD2 is a possible D gene (6 bases). Germline V CDR1 and CDR2: DFQATT, SNEGSKA (reference sequence). V lost 5 bases, J lost 4 bases, and 14 bases lay in between. The CDR3 has 13 residues. The CDR3 protein is CSAQGPAGETQYF. The CDR3 DNA sequence: TGCAGTGCTCAGGGACCAGCGGGAGAGACCCAGTACTTC.

J is TRBJ2-7 and V is TRBV4-1; maybe TRBD1 (6 bases). Germline-derived CDR1 and CDR2 are MGHRA and YSYEKL. This CDR3 region has 15 residues. V lost 2 bases and J 1 base, leaving 12 bases between the germline ends. The CDR3 region is CASSQPKGVSYEQYF. CDR3 nucleotides: TGCGCCAGCAGCCAACCTAAGGGGGTTTCCTACGAGCAGTACTTC.

The rearrangement uses TRBV7-9 and TRBJ2-5; 11 nucleotides match TRBD2. Germline V CDR1 and CDR2: SEHNR, FQNEAQ (reference sequence). The CDR3 consists of 17 residues. The junction had 9 bases not matched to a gene; V was cut back by 5 bases and J by 1 base. The CDR3 reads CASSPKLAGAPQETQYF. CDR3 bases: TGTGCCAGCAGCCCGAAACTAGCGGGGGCCCCCCAAGAGACCCAGTACTTC.

V usage is TRBV20-1 and J usage is TRBJ2-3, with 9 bases lining up with TRBD1. Trimming at V came to 0 bases and at J to 0 bases, leaving 4 bases not matched to a gene. In germline, CDR1 is DFQATT, CDR2 SNEGSKA (reference sequence). CDR3 length equals 16 residues. CDR3 region: CSARDWDRASTDTQYF. As DNA, the CDR3 is TGCAGTGCTAGAGATTGGGACAGGGCAAGCACAGATACGCAGTATTTT.

This clonotype has just a few counts. The chain has TRBV10-3 and TRBJ2-1, with 9 positions matching TRBD1. In germline, CDR1 is ENHRY, CDR2 SYGVKD. This CDR3 region has 16 residues. The ends lost 3 bases at V and 4 bases at J; junction bases unmatched: 7. CDR3 sequence: CAISDSTGGSYNEQFF. The CDR3 nucleotides read TGTGCCATCAGTGACAGTACAGGGGGCTCGTACAATGAGCAGTTCTTC.

This clonotype was seen a few times. One junction end does not reproduce the germline sequence, and a read error may be involved. CDR3 sequence: CSVAGGTSEKLFF. CDR3 nucleotides: TGCAGCGTTGCCGGGGGGACTAGTGAAAAACTGTTTTTT. The V call is TRBV29-1, the J call TRBJ1-4, with D perhaps TRBD1 (5 bases). Germline V lookup: CDR1 SQVTM, CDR2 ANQGSEA. The CDR3 contains 13 residues.

The chain uses TRBV18 and TRBJ2-3; 7 bases map to TRBD2. The germline CDR1 and CDR2 sequences are KGHSH and LQKENI. The CDR3 is 16 residues long. Trimming removed 4 bases from V and 4 bases from J; junction bases left unmatched: 11. CDR3 protein: CASSRAAGVRADTQYF. The CDR3 DNA reads TGTGCCAGCTCACGGGCGGCGGGAGTTCGCGCAGATACGCAGTATTTT. Combining the CDR3 with reference TRBV18 and TRBJ2-3 gives the whole variable domain NAGVMQNPRHLVRRRGQEARLRCSPMKGHSHVYWYRQLPEEGLKFMVYLQKENIIDESGMPKERFSAEFPKEGPSILRIQQVVRGDSAAYFCASSRAAGVRADTQYFGPGTRLTVL.

This clonotype has more than one count but fewer than ten. The chain combines TRBV6-2 or TRBV6-3 with TRBJ2-7; D unresolved. This CDR3 comprises 13 residues. Per germline, CDR1 MNHEY and CDR2 SVGEGT. V gave up 4 bases and J gave up 0 bases, with 7 bases separating them. The CDR3 sequence is CASSSLSSYEQYF. The CDR3, as DNA: TGTGCCAGCAGTTCTCTGAGCTCCTACGAGCAGTACTTC.

With respect to this clonotype: One end of the junction does not line up with germline, which may come from a read error. The V and J genes are TRBV20-1 and TRBJ2-1; D is possibly TRBD1 (6 bases). The germline V gene has CDR1 DFQATT and CDR2 SNEGSKA (reference sequence). The CDR3 sequence is 12 residues long. The CDR3 DNA reads as TGCAGGGCTAGACCGACACAGGGTGAGCAGTTCTTC. Amino acid sequence: CRARPTQGEQFF.

A few counts support this clonotype. The chain has TRBV30 and TRBJ2-5; 9 bases are a match to TRBD1. V lost 2 bases, J lost 4 bases, and 8 bases stayed unmatched. Germline CDR1 GTSNPN, CDR2 SVGIG (reference sequence). The CDR3 is made up of 15 amino acids. Here the CDR3 reads CAWSPPGQGRETQYF. The CDR3 DNA is TGTGCCTGGAGTCCACCGGGACAGGGAAGAGAGACCCAGTACTTC.

This clonotype has a handful of counts. J is TRBJ2-5 and V is TRBV6-6; TRBD1 matches at 7 bases. The V gene end was trimmed by 6 bases and the J gene end by 0 bases; junction bases not matched to a gene: 4. The CDR3 totals 14 residues. CDR1 is MNHNY and CDR2 is SVGAGI in the germline V gene (reference sequence). The chain's CDR3 is CASSPDRDQETQYF. The DNA for the CDR3 is TGTGCCAGCAGCCCTGACAGGGACCAAGAGACCCAGTACTTC.

A few counts support this clonotype. The rearrangement uses TRBV18 and TRBJ2-1; TRBD2 matches 9 bases. Trimming took 3 bases from V and 6 from J; bases not matched to a gene: 3. Looked up from germline, CDR1 is KGHSH and CDR2 is LQKENI. The CDR3 sequence is 14 residues long. The CDR3 sequence: CASSPGLASNEQFF. CDR3 bases: TGTGCCAGCTCACCGGGACTAGCTTCCAATGAGCAGTTCTTC.